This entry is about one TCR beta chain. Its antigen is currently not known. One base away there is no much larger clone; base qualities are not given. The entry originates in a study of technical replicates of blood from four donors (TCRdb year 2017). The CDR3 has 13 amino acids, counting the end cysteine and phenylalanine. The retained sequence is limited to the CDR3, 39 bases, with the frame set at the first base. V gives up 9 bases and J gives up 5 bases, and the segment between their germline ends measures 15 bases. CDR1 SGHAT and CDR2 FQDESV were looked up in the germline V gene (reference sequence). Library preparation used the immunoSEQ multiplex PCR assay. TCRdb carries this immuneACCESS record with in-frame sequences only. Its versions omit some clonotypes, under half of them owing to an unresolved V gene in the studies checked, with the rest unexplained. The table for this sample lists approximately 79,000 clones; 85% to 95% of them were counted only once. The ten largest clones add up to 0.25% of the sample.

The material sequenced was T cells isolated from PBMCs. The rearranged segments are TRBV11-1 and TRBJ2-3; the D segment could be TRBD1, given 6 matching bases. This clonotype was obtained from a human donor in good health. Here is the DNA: TGTGCCAGTTCAGGGACATCAGAAGATACGCAGTATTTT. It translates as CASSGTSEDTQYF.